This T cell receptor (beta chain) was recorded in a study of shared clonotypes between healthy human individuals. For the study at large: CD4 naive and CD4 memory each took three plates per donor, while CD8 naive took two and CD8 memory one.

The CDR3 is 15 residues long. Germline CDR1 SEHNR, CDR2 FQNEAQ (reference sequence). V lost 5 bases, J lost 3 bases, and 17 bases lay in between. General study findings and limits: Shared clonotypes: 4.5% to 6.5% naive CD4, under 4% naive CD8, less than 2.5% memory CD4, approximately 0.37% memory CD8.

The assay was immunoSEQ multiplex PCR, and TCRdb's table has in-frame clones only and misses some. Of over a million clones in the sample, 70% to 80% are singletons; the top ten hold 0.61%. This clone was detected once. Its antigen is not identified. Sequenced: memory CD4+ T cells from PBMCs. Subset meaning: CD45RA-negative fraction. The rearrangement joins TRBV7-9 to TRBJ2-7; D unresolved. The receptor was isolated from a man younger than 30 in good health. Some clones in this sample may be carry-over from other donors' samples. This CDR3 reads CASSQEAYRVYEQYF. CDR3 in DNA: TGTGCCAGCAGCCAGGAAGCATACCGGGTCTACGAGCAGTACTTC.